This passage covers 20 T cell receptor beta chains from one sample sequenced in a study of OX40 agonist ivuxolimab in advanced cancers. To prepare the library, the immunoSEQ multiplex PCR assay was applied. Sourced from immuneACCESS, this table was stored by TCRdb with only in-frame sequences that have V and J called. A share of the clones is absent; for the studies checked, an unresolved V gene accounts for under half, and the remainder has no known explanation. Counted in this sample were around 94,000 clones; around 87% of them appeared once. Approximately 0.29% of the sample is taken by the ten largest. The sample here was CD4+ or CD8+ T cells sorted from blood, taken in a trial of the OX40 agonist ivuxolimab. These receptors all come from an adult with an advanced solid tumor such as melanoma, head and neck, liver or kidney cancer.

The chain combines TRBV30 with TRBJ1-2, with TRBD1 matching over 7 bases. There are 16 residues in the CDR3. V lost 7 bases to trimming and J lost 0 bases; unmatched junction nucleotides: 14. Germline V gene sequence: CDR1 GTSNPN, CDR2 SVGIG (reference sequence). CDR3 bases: TGTGCCTACCCGTCTGATCGACAGGGATCTAACTATGGCTACACCTTC. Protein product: CAYPSDRQGSNYGYTF.

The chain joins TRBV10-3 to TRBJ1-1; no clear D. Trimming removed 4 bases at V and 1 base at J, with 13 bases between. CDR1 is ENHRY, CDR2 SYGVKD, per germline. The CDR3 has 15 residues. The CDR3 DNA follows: TGTGCCATCAGTGTCCTAGGGTCTACGAACACTGAAGCTTTCTTT. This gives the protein CAISVLGSTNTEAFF.

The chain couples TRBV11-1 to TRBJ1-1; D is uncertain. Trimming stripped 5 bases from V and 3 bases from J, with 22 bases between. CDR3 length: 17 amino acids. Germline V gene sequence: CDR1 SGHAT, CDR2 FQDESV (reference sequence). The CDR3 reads CASSRTGGRLGDTEAFF. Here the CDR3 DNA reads TGTGCCAGCAGCCGGACCGGCGGGCGGCTCGGGGACACTGAAGCTTTCTTT.

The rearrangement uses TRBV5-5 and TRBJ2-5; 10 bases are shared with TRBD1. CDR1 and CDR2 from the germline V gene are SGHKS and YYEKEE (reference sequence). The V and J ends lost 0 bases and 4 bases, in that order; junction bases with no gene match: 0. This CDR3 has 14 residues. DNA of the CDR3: TGTGCCAGCAGCTTGGGGACAGGGGGAGAGACCCAGTACTTC. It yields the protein CASSLGTGGETQYF.

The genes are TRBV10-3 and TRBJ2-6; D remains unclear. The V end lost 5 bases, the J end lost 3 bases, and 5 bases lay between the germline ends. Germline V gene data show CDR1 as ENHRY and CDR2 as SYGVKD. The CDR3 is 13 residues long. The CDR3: CAISQDGANVLTF. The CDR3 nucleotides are TGTGCCATCAGTCAGGATGGGGCCAACGTCCTGACTTTC.

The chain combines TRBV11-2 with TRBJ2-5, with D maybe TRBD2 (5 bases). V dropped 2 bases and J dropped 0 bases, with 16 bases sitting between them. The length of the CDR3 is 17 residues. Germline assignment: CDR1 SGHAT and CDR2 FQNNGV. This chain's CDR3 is CASSLMQYRTYQETQYF. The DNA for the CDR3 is TGTGCCAGCAGCTTAATGCAGTATCGGACTTACCAAGAGACCCAGTACTTC.

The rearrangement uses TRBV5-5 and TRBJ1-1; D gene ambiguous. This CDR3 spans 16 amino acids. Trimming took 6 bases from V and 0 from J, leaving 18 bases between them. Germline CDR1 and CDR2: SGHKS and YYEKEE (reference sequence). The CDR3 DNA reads TGTGCCAGCAAACGTCTGGAGACAACTATGAACACTGAAGCTTTCTTT. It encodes CASKRLETTMNTEAFF.

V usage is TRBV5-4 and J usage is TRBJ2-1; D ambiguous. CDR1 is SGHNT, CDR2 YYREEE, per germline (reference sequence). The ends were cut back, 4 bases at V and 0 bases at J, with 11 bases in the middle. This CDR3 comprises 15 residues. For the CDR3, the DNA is TGTGCCAGCAGCCGAGGTGGTAGCTCCTACAATGAGCAGTTCTTC. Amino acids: CASSRGGSSYNEQFF.

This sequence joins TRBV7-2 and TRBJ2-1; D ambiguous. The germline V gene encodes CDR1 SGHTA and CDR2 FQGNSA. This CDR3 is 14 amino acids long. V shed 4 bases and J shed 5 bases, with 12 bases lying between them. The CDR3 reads CASSSGLRNNEQFF. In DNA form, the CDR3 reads TGTGCCAGCAGCTCTGGGCTCAGAAACAATGAGCAGTTCTTC.

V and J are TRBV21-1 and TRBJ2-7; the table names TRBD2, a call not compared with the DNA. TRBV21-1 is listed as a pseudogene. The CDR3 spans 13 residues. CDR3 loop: CASSGRGSYEQYF. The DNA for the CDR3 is TGTGCCAGCAGCGGGAGAGGGTCCTACGAGCAGTACTTC.

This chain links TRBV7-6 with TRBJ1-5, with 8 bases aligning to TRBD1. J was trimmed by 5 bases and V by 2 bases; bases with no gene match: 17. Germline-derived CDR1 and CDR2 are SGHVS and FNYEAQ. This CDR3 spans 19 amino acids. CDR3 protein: CASSLSPGLDRGWDQPQHF. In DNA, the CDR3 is TGTGCCAGCAGCTTATCCCCGGGCCTTGACAGGGGTTGGGATCAGCCCCAGCATTTT.

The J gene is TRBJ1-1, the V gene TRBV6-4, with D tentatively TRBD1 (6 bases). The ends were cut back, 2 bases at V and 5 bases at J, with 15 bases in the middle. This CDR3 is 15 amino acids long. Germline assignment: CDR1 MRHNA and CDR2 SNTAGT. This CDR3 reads CASSDGSVGTTEAFF. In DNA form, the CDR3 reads TGTGCCAGCAGTGACGGATCAGTGGGGACAACTGAAGCTTTCTTT.

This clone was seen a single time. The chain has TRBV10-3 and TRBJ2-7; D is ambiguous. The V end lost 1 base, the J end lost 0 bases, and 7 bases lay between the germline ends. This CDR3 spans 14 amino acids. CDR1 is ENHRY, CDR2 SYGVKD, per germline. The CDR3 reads CAISELGSSYEQYF. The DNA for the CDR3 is TGTGCCATCAGTGAGTTGGGCAGCTCCTACGAGCAGTACTTC.

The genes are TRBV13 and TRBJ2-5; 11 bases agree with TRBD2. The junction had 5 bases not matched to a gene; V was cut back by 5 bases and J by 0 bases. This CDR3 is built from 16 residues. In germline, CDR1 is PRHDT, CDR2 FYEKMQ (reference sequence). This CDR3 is CASSRTGLADQETQYF. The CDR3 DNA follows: TGTGCCAGCAGCCGTACGGGACTAGCGGACCAAGAGACCCAGTACTTC.

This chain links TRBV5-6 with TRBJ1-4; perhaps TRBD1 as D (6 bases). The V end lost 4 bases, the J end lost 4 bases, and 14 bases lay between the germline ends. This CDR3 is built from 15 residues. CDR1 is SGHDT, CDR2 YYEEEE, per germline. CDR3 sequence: CASSAGAAINEKLFF. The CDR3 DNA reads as TGTGCCAGCAGCGCGGGGGCCGCCATTAATGAAAAACTGTTTTTT.

The CDR3 nucleotides read TGTGCCAGCAGCCCGGGACCTACGTTCACTGAAGCTTTCTTT. Encoded protein: CASSPGPTFTEAFF. The chain carries TRBV6-1 and TRBJ1-1; D possibly corresponds to TRBD1 (5 bases). V dropped 6 bases and J dropped 4 bases, with 15 bases sitting between them. The CDR3 runs to 14 residues. The germline V gene encodes CDR1 MNHNS and CDR2 SASEGT.

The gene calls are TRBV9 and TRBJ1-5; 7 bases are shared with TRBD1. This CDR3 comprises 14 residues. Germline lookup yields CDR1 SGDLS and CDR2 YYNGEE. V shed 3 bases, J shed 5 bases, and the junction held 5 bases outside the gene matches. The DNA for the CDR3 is TGTGCCAGCAGCGCCGCAGGGGGGGATCAGCCCCAGCATTTT. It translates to CASSAAGGDQPQHF.

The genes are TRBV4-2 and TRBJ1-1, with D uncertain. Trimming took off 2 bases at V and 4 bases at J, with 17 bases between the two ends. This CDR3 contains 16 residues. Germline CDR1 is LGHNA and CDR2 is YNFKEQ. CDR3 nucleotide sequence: TGTGCCAGCAGCCAACTCCTCTCGGGAAGGGTCACTGAAGCTTTCTTT. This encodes CASSQLLSGRVTEAFF.

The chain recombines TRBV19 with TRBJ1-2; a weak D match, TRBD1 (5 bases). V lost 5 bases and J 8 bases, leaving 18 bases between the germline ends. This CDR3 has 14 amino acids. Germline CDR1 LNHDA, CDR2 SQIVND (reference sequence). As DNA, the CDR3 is TGTGCCAGTAGTCGCCAGGGTAATTCTCAGGGCTACACCTTC. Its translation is CASSRQGNSQGYTF.

CDR3 amino acids: CASSLVQGARSGANVLTF. The CDR3 DNA sequence: TGTGCCAGCAGCTTGGTGCAGGGGGCCCGCTCTGGGGCCAACGTCCTGACTTTC. The chain uses TRBV5-6 and TRBJ2-6, with TRBD1 matching over 8 bases. This CDR3 spans 18 amino acids. J gave up 0 bases and V 0 bases, and 5 bases lay outside the gene matches. Germline loops: CDR1 SGHDT, CDR2 YYEEEE.